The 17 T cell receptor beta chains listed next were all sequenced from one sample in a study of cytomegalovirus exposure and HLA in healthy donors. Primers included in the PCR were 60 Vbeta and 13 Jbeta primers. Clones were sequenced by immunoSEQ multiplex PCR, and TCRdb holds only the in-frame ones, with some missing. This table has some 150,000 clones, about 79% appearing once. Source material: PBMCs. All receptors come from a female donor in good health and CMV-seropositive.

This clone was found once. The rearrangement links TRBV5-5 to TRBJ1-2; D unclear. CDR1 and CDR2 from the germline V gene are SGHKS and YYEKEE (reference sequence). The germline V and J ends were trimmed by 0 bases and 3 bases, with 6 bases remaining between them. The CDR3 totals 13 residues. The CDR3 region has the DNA TGTGCCAGCAGCTTGGCGGCGGACTATGGCTACACCTTC. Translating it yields CASSLAADYGYTF.

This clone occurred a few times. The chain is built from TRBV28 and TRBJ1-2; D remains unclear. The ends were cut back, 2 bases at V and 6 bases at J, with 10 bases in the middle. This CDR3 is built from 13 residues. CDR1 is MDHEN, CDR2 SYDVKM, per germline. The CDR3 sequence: CASSLRAGHGYTF. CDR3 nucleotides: TGTGCCAGCAGTTTAAGGGCGGGTCATGGCTACACCTTC.

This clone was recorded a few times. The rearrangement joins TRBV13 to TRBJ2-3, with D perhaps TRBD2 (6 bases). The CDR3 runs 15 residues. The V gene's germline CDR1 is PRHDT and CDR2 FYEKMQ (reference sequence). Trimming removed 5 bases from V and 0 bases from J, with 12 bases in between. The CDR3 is CASSHGLRSTDTQYF. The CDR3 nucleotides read TGTGCCAGCAGCCATGGACTACGTAGCACAGATACGCAGTATTTT.

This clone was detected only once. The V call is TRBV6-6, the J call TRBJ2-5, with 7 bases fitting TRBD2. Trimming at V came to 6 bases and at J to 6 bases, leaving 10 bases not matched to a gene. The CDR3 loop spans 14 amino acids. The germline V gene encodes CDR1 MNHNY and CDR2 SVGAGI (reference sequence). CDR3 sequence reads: CASRNQAGDQTQYF. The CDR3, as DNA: TGTGCCAGCAGAAACCAGGCGGGGGACCAGACCCAGTACTTC.

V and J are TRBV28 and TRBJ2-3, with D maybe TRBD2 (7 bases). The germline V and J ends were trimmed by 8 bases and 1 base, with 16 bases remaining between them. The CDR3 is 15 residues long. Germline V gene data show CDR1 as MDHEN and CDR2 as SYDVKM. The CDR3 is CASWERGGGTDTQYF. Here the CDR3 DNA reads TGTGCCAGCTGGGAAAGGGGGGGTGGCACAGATACGCAGTATTTT.

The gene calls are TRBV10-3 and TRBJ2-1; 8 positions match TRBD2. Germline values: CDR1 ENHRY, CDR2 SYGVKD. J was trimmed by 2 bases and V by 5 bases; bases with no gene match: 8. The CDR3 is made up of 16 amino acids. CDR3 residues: CAISRSAGDTYNEQFF. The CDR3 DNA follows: TGTGCCATCAGTAGATCAGCGGGAGACACCTACAATGAGCAGTTCTTC.

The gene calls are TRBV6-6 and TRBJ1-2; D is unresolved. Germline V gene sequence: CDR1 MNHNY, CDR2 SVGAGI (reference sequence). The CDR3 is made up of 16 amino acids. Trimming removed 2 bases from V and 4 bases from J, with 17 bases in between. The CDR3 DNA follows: TGTGCCAGCAGTTACAGGTCAGGAAGTTTGGGCTATGGCTACACCTTC. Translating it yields CASSYRSGSLGYGYTF.

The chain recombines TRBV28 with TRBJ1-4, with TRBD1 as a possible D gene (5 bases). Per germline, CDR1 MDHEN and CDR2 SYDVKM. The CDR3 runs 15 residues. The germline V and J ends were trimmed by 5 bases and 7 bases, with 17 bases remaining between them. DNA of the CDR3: TGTGCCAGCAGTCCCTCGGCTGGGGCCGGTGAAAAACTGTTTTTT. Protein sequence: CASSPSAGAGEKLFF.

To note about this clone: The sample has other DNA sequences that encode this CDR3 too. The CDR3 here is CASSIAGFNQPQHF. The CDR3 DNA reads TGTGCCAGTAGTATAGCGGGATTCAATCAGCCCCAGCATTTT. The V call is TRBV19, the J call TRBJ1-5, with D unresolved. This CDR3 region has 14 residues. Germline CDR1 reads LNHDA; CDR2 reads SQIVND (reference sequence). V was trimmed by 1 base and J by 3 bases, leaving 7 bases between them. The full variable domain, in which reference TRBV19 and TRBJ1-5 provide the parts outside the CDR3, is DGGITQSPKYLFRKEGQNVTLSCEQNLNHDAMYWYRQDPGQGLRLIYYSQIVNDFQKGDIAEGYSVSREKKESFPLTVTSAQKNPTAFYLCASSIAGFNQPQHFGDGTRLSIL.

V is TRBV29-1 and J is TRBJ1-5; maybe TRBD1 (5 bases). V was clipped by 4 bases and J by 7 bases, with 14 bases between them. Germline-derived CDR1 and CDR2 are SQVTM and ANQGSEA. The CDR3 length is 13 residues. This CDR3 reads CSVGWGGGQPQHF. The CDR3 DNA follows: TGCAGCGTTGGGTGGGGGGGAGGACAGCCCCAGCATTTT.

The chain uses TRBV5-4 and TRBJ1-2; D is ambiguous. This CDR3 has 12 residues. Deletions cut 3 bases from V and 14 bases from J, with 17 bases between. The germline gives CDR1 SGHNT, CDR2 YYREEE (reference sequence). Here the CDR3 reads CASSSPAGYSTF. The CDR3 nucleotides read TGTGCCAGCAGCTCCCCAGCGGGATACAGTACCTTC. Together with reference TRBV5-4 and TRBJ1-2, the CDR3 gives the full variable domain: ETGVTQSPTHLIKTRGQQVTLRCSSQSGHNTVSWYQQALGQGPQFIFQYYREEENGRGNFPPRFSGLQFPNYSSELNVNALELDDSALYLCASSSPAGYSTFGSGTRLTVV.

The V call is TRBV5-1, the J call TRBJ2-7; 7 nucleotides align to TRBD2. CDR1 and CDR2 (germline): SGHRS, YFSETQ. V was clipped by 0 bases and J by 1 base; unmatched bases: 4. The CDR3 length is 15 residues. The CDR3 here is CASSLGEGWSYEQYF. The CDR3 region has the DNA TGCGCCAGCAGCTTGGGGGAGGGCTGGTCCTACGAGCAGTACTTC.

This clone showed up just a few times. CDR3 bases: TGTGCCAGCAGTCCTGACAGGGACTATGGCTACACCTTC. It specifies CASSPDRDYGYTF. V and J are TRBV6-1 and TRBJ1-2; 7 bases fit TRBD1. V dropped 5 bases and J dropped 3; count of bases not matched to a gene: 3. Germline values: CDR1 MNHNS, CDR2 SASEGT. The CDR3 is 13 amino acids.

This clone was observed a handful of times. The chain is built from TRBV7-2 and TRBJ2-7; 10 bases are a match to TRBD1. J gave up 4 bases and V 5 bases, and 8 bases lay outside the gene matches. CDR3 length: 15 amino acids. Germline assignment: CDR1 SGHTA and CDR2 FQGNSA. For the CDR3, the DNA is TGTGCCAGCAGCAAGAGACAGGGGGCTAATTACGAGCAGTACTTC. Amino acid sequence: CASSKRQGANYEQYF.

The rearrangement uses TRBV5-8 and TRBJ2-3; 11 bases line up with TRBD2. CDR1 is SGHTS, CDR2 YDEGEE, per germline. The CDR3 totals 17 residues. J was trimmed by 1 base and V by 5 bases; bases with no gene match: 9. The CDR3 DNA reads TGTGCCAGCAGTTTCTCCTTACTAGCGGGGGGCACAGATACGCAGTATTTT. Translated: CASSFSLLAGGTDTQYF.

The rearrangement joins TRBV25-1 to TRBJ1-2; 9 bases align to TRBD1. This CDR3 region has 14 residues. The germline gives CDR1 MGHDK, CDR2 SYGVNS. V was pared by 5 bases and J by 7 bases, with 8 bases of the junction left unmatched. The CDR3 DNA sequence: TGTGCCAGCAGTATGCCCGGGACAGGGATTGGCTACACCTTC. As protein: CASSMPGTGIGYTF.

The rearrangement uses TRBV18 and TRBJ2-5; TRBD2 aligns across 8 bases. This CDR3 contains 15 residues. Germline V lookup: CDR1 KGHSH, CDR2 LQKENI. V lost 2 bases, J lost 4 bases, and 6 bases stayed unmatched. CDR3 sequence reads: CASSPILRGGETQYF. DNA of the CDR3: TGTGCCAGCTCACCAATTTTACGGGGGGGAGAGACCCAGTACTTC.